Here is one T cell receptor (beta chain) with its context. The source of the sample is a study of shared clonotypes between healthy human individuals. Trimming removed 6 bases from V and 9 bases from J, with 12 bases in between. Germline assignment: CDR1 DFQATT and CDR2 SNEGSKA (reference sequence). This CDR3 is built from 10 residues. Repertoires were generated with immunoSEQ multiplex PCR, while TCRdb's copy carries only in-frame clones and drops some. Found here are about 600,000 clones, more than 95% of them singletons; the top ten hold around 0.058%. The sequencing input was naive CD4+ T cells sorted from blood. Specified subset: CD45RA+ positively selected. This chain joins TRBV20-1 and TRBJ2-7; D is uncertain. The sequence came from a woman aged 30 to 39 in good health. In DNA form, the CDR3 reads TGCAGTGCAGACGATCCGCCGCAGTACTTC. Amino acids: CSADDPPQYF.